Each of the 31 T cell receptor beta chains below was sequenced from the same sample in a study of T-cell reconstitution after alpha-beta-depleted transplantation in children. During its preparation, the TCRbeta library received unique molecular identifiers. MiXCR, run by TCRdb on the PCR reads, gives a single entry per CDR3 protein. The table has around 960,000 distinct CDR3 sequences, 25% to 35% seen once. The starting material was PBMCs, mostly from graft donor cells, obtained 360 days after TCRalphabeta/CD19-depleted stem cell transplant. The source is a boy in the first two years of life who had a stem cell transplant for SCID, so the T cells may come from the graft donor.

This clonotype showed up just a few times. V gene TRBV7-7 combines with J gene TRBJ2-7, with unresolved D. Per the germline V gene, CDR1 is SSHAT and CDR2 is FNYEAQ (reference sequence). The CDR3 spans 9 residues. Trimming shortened V by 11 bases and J by 4 bases, and 6 bases separated the two germline ends. The CDR3 DNA follows: TGTGCCTGCCTATACGAGCAGTACTTC. It codes for CACLYEQYF.

The chain links TRBV29-1 to TRBJ2-7; possible D gene TRBD1, 6 bases. Germline values: CDR1 SQVTM, CDR2 ANQGSEA. V lost 4 bases to trimming and J lost 5 bases, with 9 bases between them. CDR3 length equals 11 residues. CDR3 DNA sequence: TGCAGCGTTGGAAGGGGGAACGAGCAGTACTTC. The encoded protein is CSVGRGNEQYF.

This clonotype was counted a few times. The chain links TRBV12-3 or TRBV12-4 to TRBJ2-6; D assignment may be TRBD1 or TRBD2 (6 bases each). V lost 4 bases and J lost 4, with 11 bases in between. The CDR3 covers 15 residues. The CDR3 reads CASSYPGAGANVLTF. CDR3 sequence (DNA): TGTGCCAGCAGTTATCCGGGGGCCGGGGCCAACGTCCTGACTTTC.

This chain connects TRBV10-3 to TRBJ2-2; D is uncertain. CDR3 length equals 15 residues. V lost 8 bases and J 3 bases, leaving 16 bases between the germline ends. Germline assignment: CDR1 ENHRY and CDR2 SYGVKD. The CDR3 nucleotides read TGTGCCATCCGTCGAGGATCGTTTTACACCGGGGAGCTGTTTTTT. Amino acids: CAIRRGSFYTGELFF.

The chain carries TRBV29-1 and TRBJ2-5; TRBD2 agrees at 7 bases. Losses at the gene ends were 1 base for V and 1 base for J; bases not matched to a gene: 12. Germline V gene sequence: CDR1 SQVTM, CDR2 ANQGSEA. The CDR3 extends over 17 amino acids. The CDR3 DNA follows: TGCAGCGTTGAAGGCATCGGGGCTAGCGGCCCCCAAGAGACCCAGTACTTC. Protein sequence: CSVEGIGASGPQETQYF.

V and J are TRBV12-3 or TRBV12-4 and TRBJ1-2; D not certain. V lost 0 bases to trimming and J lost 8 bases, with 10 bases between them. The CDR3 totals 13 residues. Here the CDR3 DNA reads TGTGCCAGCAGTTTAGCCCCCAGTTGGGGCTACACCTTC. It is translated as CASSLAPSWGYTF.

As DNA, the CDR3 is TGTGCCAGCAGTTTCGGGCGGGGGGCCCACGAGCAGTACTTC. This encodes CASSFGRGAHEQYF. V is TRBV28 and J is TRBJ2-7; the match to TRBD2 covers 8 bases. Trimming took 3 bases from V and 5 from J; bases not matched to a gene: 6. Looked up from germline, CDR1 is MDHEN and CDR2 is SYDVKM. This CDR3 has 14 residues.

This clonotype came up once. As DNA, the CDR3 is TGCGCCAGCAGCTTTCGCGAAGAGCAGTACTTC. Its protein product is CASSFREEQYF. V gene TRBV5-1 combines with J gene TRBJ2-7, with D uncertain. This CDR3 is built from 11 residues. The germline V and J ends were trimmed by 2 bases and 7 bases, with 7 bases remaining between them. Germline lookup yields CDR1 SGHRS and CDR2 YFSETQ.

This clonotype was detected a few times. J is TRBJ2-1 and V is TRBV29-1; possible D gene TRBD2, 5 bases. With 2 bases removed from V and 7 bases from J, the gap between germline ends came to 18 bases. Germline-derived CDR1 and CDR2 are SQVTM and ANQGSEA. This CDR3 spans 15 amino acids. The chain's CDR3 is CSVEMRETRENEQFF. CDR3 bases: TGCAGCGTTGAAATGAGGGAGACCCGTGAAAATGAGCAGTTCTTC.

The chain combines TRBV12-3 or TRBV12-4 with TRBJ2-1; 7 bases line up with TRBD2. J was trimmed by 3 bases and V by 3 bases; bases with no gene match: 8. CDR3 length: 16 residues. Here the CDR3 reads CASSFLAAGLYNEQFF. The CDR3 bases are TGTGCCAGCAGTTTCCTAGCGGCGGGTCTCTACAATGAGCAGTTCTTC.

This clonotype was seen a few times. The chain is built from TRBV4-1 and TRBJ2-1; 13 nucleotides agree with TRBD2. Trimming at V came to 5 bases and at J to 8 bases, leaving 9 bases not matched to a gene. Germline V gene sequence: CDR1 MGHRA, CDR2 YSYEKL. This CDR3 comprises 16 residues. CDR3 residues: CASSEGGLAGVDEQFF. DNA for the CDR3: TGCGCCAGCAGCGAAGGAGGACTAGCGGGGGTGGATGAGCAGTTCTTC.

The genes are TRBV11-1 and TRBJ2-2, with 10 bases aligning to TRBD2. V shed 3 bases, J shed 2 bases, and the junction held 9 bases outside the gene matches. CDR3 length equals 18 residues. CDR1 SGHAT and CDR2 FQDESV come from the germline V gene (reference sequence). The CDR3 reads CASSFPASGGLNTGELFF. The CDR3, as DNA: TGTGCCAGCAGCTTTCCGGCTAGCGGGGGCCTTAACACCGGGGAGCTGTTTTTT.

This clonotype turned up a few times. The V gene is TRBV24-1, the J gene TRBJ2-5; unclear D gene. Between the trimmed V and J ends, which lost 4 bases and 1 base, there was a span of 12 bases. Germline V gene sequence: CDR1 KGHDR, CDR2 SFDVKD. The CDR3 sequence is 15 residues long. This chain's CDR3 is CATSDPRTLQETQYF. The DNA for the CDR3 is TGTGCCACCAGTGACCCTCGGACCCTCCAAGAGACCCAGTACTTC.

This clonotype appeared a few times. The V gene is TRBV27, the J gene TRBJ2-7; D is possibly TRBD2 (5 bases). The V end was cut by 6 bases, the J end by 2 bases, with 14 bases between. The CDR3 loop spans 14 amino acids. Germline V gene lookup returns CDR1 MNHEY and CDR2 SMNVEV (reference sequence). The CDR3 DNA follows: TGTGCCAGCAGGATCTCGGACTGGGCCTACGAGCAGTACTTC. This gives the protein CASRISDWAYEQYF.

V and J are TRBV5-5 and TRBJ2-1; 9 bases line up with TRBD1. With 3 bases clipped from V and 9 bases from J, the junction kept 13 bases outside the gene matches. The germline CDR1 and CDR2 sequences are SGHKS and YYEKEE (reference sequence). There are 16 residues in the CDR3. CDR3 protein: CASSSATGTGGSEQFF. The CDR3 region has the DNA TGTGCCAGCAGCTCGGCCACCGGAACAGGGGGCAGTGAGCAGTTCTTC.

Concerning this clonotype: A much larger clone differs from this one at a single base, so this may be a read error. V usage is TRBV2 and J usage is TRBJ1-1, with D maybe TRBD1 (6 bases). Germline assignment: CDR1 SNHLY and CDR2 FYNNEI. Trimming removed 6 bases at V and 3 bases at J, with 14 bases between. The CDR3 consists of 14 residues. The CDR3 protein is CASRPGQLDTEAFF. CDR3 in DNA: TGTGCCAGCAGACCAGGACAGTTGGACACTGAAGCTTTCTTT. Full variable domain (remainder filled in from reference TRBV2 and TRBJ1-1): EPEVTQTPSHQVTQMGQEVILRCVPISNHLYFYWYRQILGQKVEFLVSFYNNEISEKSEIFDDQFSVERPDGSNFTLKIRSTKLEDSAMYFCASRPGQLDTEAFFGQGTRLTVV.

The chain joins TRBV20-1 to TRBJ2-3, with D possibly matching TRBD1 (5 bases). Germline assignment: CDR1 DFQATT and CDR2 SNEGSKA (reference sequence). V gave up 1 base and J gave up 8 bases, with 19 bases separating them. CDR3 length: 15 amino acids. In nucleotides, the CDR3 is TGCAGTGCTAGAGGGACACCGGGCCACATGGCTACGCAGTATTTT. Translating gives CSARGTPGHMATQYF.

This clonotype has only a few counts. The rearrangement uses TRBV4-2 and TRBJ2-1; 10 bases are a match to TRBD2. Germline loops: CDR1 LGHNA, CDR2 YNFKEQ. This CDR3 region has 20 residues. V was clipped by 0 bases and J by 4 bases; unmatched bases: 15. The CDR3 sequence is CASSQDAGTRLAGEYNEQFF. The CDR3 DNA follows: TGTGCCAGCAGCCAAGATGCCGGAACCCGGCTAGCGGGGGAGTACAATGAGCAGTTCTTC.

This clonotype was seen only a few times. J is TRBJ2-6 and V is TRBV4-3, with TRBD1 matching over 9 bases. J lost 0 bases, V lost 0 bases, and 9 bases had no gene match. This CDR3 is 20 amino acids long. Germline V gene lookup returns CDR1 LGHNA and CDR2 YSLEER. The CDR3 region is CASSQDFLGTGYSGANVLTF. The CDR3 DNA reads as TGCGCCAGCAGCCAAGACTTCCTAGGGACAGGGTACTCTGGGGCCAACGTCCTGACTTTC.

This sequence joins TRBV5-1 and TRBJ1-3; no firm D call. The CDR3 contains 15 residues. Germline lookup yields CDR1 SGHRS and CDR2 YFSETQ. V was clipped by 0 bases and J by 2 bases, with 9 bases between them. CDR3 region: CASSLARIPGNTIYF. Here the CDR3 DNA reads TGCGCCAGCAGCTTGGCCCGGATCCCTGGAAACACCATATATTTT.

The chain links TRBV7-9 to TRBJ2-7; D unresolved. The CDR3 has 12 amino acids. The germline V gene encodes CDR1 SEHNR and CDR2 FQNEAQ (reference sequence). V was trimmed by 8 bases and J by 2 bases, leaving 10 bases between them. DNA of the CDR3: TGTGCCAGCGGGCTCTCGACCTACGAGCAGTACTTC. This codes for CASGLSTYEQYF.

The chain employs TRBV4-2 and TRBJ2-5; TRBD2 agrees at 8 bases. Germline V CDR1 and CDR2: LGHNA, YNFKEQ. J lost 4 bases, V lost 1 base, and 8 bases had no gene match. This CDR3 region has 16 residues. The CDR3 bases are TGTGCCAGCAGCCAAGGATCACCGGGGGGGCGAGAGACCCAGTACTTC. Its protein product is CASSQGSPGGRETQYF.

This clonotype was counted a few times. V and J are TRBV6-2 or TRBV6-3 and TRBJ2-2; 10 nucleotides agree with TRBD2. V lost 2 bases, J lost 1 base, and 7 bases stayed unmatched. The CDR3 runs to 18 residues. CDR1 is MNHEY and CDR2 is SVGEGT in the germline V gene. As DNA, the CDR3 is TGTGCCAGCAGTTACCCCCTAGCGGGGGCGATGAACACCGGGGAGCTGTTTTTT. Amino acid sequence: CASSYPLAGAMNTGELFF.

This rearrangement joins TRBV27 to TRBJ1-6; TRBD1 matches at 7 bases. The germline V gene encodes CDR1 MNHEY and CDR2 SMNVEV (reference sequence). The trim removed 6 bases at V and 9 bases at J, leaving 8 bases unmatched. The CDR3 runs to 14 residues. The CDR3 bases are TGTGCCAGCAGGCTGACAGGGAGAGGTTCACCCCTCCACTTT. This translates into CASRLTGRGSPLHF.

This clonotype was picked up a small number of times. CDR3 nucleotide sequence: TGTGCCAGCAGCCCCCAACCAGGGTACACTGAAGCTTTCTTT. Protein: CASSPQPGYTEAFF. This chain uses TRBV11-2 with TRBJ1-1; TRBD1 is a possible D gene (5 bases). Germline V gives CDR1 SGHAT, CDR2 FQNNGV. The CDR3 is made up of 14 amino acids. V lost 5 bases and J 3 bases, leaving 13 bases between the germline ends. Together with reference TRBV11-2 and TRBJ1-1, the CDR3 gives the full variable domain: EAGVAQSPRYKIIEKRQSVAFWCNPISGHATLYWYQQILGQGPKLLIQFQNNGVVDDSQLPKDRFSAERLKGVDSTLKIQPAKLEDSAVYLCASSPQPGYTEAFFGQGTRLTVV.

In this sample, this clonotype turned up a few times. The chain combines TRBV18 with TRBJ1-1; no clear D gene. V shed 2 bases and J shed 0 bases, with 10 bases lying between them. This CDR3 has 15 amino acids. The germline CDR1 and CDR2 sequences are KGHSH and LQKENI. The CDR3 region has the DNA TGTGCCAGCTCACCATCCCACAGCCTGAACACTGAAGCTTTCTTT. As protein: CASSPSHSLNTEAFF.

This sequence joins TRBV10-2 and TRBJ2-5, with D perhaps being TRBD1 or TRBD2 (5 bases each). This CDR3 is 15 amino acids long. Trimming took off 3 bases at V and 1 base at J, with 12 bases between the two ends. The germline CDR1 and CDR2 sequences are WSHSY and SAAADI. The CDR3 protein is CASSDRGRLQETQYF. CDR3 sequence (DNA): TGCGCCAGCAGTGATCGGGGCCGCCTCCAAGAGACCCAGTACTTC.

This clonotype was recorded a few times. This chain links TRBV5-1 with TRBJ2-3, with TRBD2 matching 9 bases. V was pared by 1 base and J by 4 bases, with 4 bases of the junction left unmatched. From germline, CDR1 is SGHRS and CDR2 YFSETQ. CDR3 length: 15 residues. CDR3 region: CASSLIAGAADTQYF. CDR3 DNA sequence: TGCGCCAGCAGCTTGATAGCGGGGGCGGCAGATACGCAGTATTTT. Drawing the rest from reference TRBV5-1 and TRBJ2-3, the complete variable domain is KAGVTQTPRYLIKTRGQQVTLSCSPISGHRSVSWYQQTPGQGLQFLFEYFSETQRNKGNFPGRFSGRQFSNSRSEMNVSTLELGDSALYLCASSLIAGAADTQYFGPGTRLTVL.

This clonotype was counted a single time. This chain uses TRBV9 with TRBJ2-3; D possibly corresponds to TRBD2 (5 bases). Germline CDR1 reads SGDLS; CDR2 reads YYNGEE. This CDR3 contains 16 residues. V lost 0 bases to trimming and J lost 2 bases, with 13 bases between them. For the CDR3, the DNA is TGTGCCAGCAGCGTAGTAGGTGGGCGGGCCACAGATACGCAGTATTTT. It is translated as CASSVVGGRATDTQYF.

This clonotype showed up just a few times. This chain connects TRBV30 to TRBJ2-7, with D possibly being TRBD1 (6 bases). Germline-derived CDR1 and CDR2 are GTSNPN and SVGIG (reference sequence). The CDR3 contains 13 residues. Trimming pared 2 bases from V and 2 bases from J, leaving 10 bases between. CDR3 residues: CAWSLGQPYEQYF. The CDR3 DNA is TGTGCCTGGAGTTTAGGACAGCCCTACGAGCAGTACTTC.

This clonotype was observed a handful of times. The J gene is TRBJ2-1, the V gene TRBV9; 15 bases agree with TRBD2. Germline V gene data show CDR1 as SGDLS and CDR2 as YYNGEE. V was clipped by 3 bases and J by 3 bases; unmatched bases: 7. The CDR3 runs to 18 residues. CDR3 amino acids: CASSGGLAGGGSYNEQFF. The CDR3 region has the DNA TGTGCCAGCAGCGGGGGACTAGCGGGGGGCGGGAGCTACAATGAGCAGTTCTTC.